The 31 T cell receptor beta chains in this list originate from one sample, sequenced in a study of beta chain features in type 1 diabetes (dated by TCRdb to the late 2010s). The library was obtained by the immunoSEQ multiplex PCR assay. The entire amount of isolated RNA was reverse transcribed using the High Capacity cDNA Reverse Transcription Kit, so the sequenced TCRB transcripts were expressed ones. TCRdb took over this immuneACCESS table, retaining in-frame rearrangements with V and J assigned. Such tables are incomplete; in checked studies, under half of the missing clones stem from an unresolved V gene, and the remainder is unexplained. Present in this sample are over 120,000 clones, under 11% of which were seen just once. The biggest ten clones account for under 1.5% of the sample. The sample was naive CD4+ T cells from blood. This specimen's cell subset or site label, per the study, means: true naive CD4+ T cells. The receptors were gathered from a man between 18 and 35 years old in good health.

This clone occurred a few times. This sequence joins TRBV11-2 and TRBJ2-2; the match to TRBD2 covers 10 bases. The J segment lost 4 bases and the V segment lost 4 bases, leaving 6 bases of the junction unmatched. This CDR3 comprises 16 residues. Germline lookup yields CDR1 SGHAT and CDR2 FQNNGV. The CDR3 loop reads CASSYLAGGFTGELFF. The CDR3, as DNA: TGTGCCAGCAGCTACTTAGCGGGGGGTTTCACCGGGGAGCTGTTTTTT.

This clone was observed a few times. This chain uses TRBV28 with TRBJ2-3; possible D gene TRBD2, 7 bases. V was shortened by 7 bases and J by 4 bases, with 15 bases between the two germline ends. In germline, CDR1 is MDHEN, CDR2 SYDVKM. The CDR3 length is 14 residues. For the CDR3, the DNA is TGTGCCAGCAAACAGGGAGGGGTCGCAGATACGCAGTATTTT. Amino acid sequence: CASKQGGVADTQYF.

This clone has a count of ten or more. The gene calls are TRBV29-1 and TRBJ2-4; D is perhaps TRBD2 (6 bases). This CDR3 region has 15 residues. Germline V gives CDR1 SQVTM, CDR2 ANQGSEA. V lost 7 bases and J 4 bases, leaving 20 bases between the germline ends. CDR3: CSARRGVGGKNIQYF. The CDR3 bases are TGCAGCGCCCGGAGAGGGGTTGGAGGGAAAAACATTCAGTACTTC.

The chain combines TRBV7-8 with TRBJ2-5, with 8 bases lining up with TRBD2. Germline lookup yields CDR1 SGHVS and CDR2 FQNEAQ. The CDR3 covers 15 residues. The V gene end was trimmed by 5 bases and the J gene end by 2 bases; junction bases not matched to a gene: 7. The DNA of the CDR3 is TGTGCCAGCAGCCCCCGGAGCGGGGGACAAGAGACCCAGTACTTC. Encoded protein: CASSPRSGGQETQYF.

The J gene is TRBJ2-2, the V gene TRBV6-5; possible D gene TRBD2, 7 bases. Germline V gives CDR1 MNHEY, CDR2 SVGAGI. The CDR3 is made up of 15 amino acids. V dropped 6 bases and J dropped 3 bases, with 14 bases sitting between them. The CDR3 sequence: CASRQGRGYTGELFF. CDR3 DNA: TGTGCCAGCAGGCAGGGGAGGGGGTACACCGGGGAGCTGTTTTTT.

The chain couples TRBV30 to TRBJ1-1; a possible D gene is TRBD1 (5 bases). Trimming cost V 2 bases and J 6 bases, with 10 bases left between them. This CDR3 region has 12 residues. Germline CDR1 reads GTSNPN; CDR2 reads SVGIG (reference sequence). The DNA for the CDR3 is TGTGCCTGGAGTCAGGGTGGCGCTGAAGCTTTCTTT. Its protein product is CAWSQGGAEAFF.

This clone was counted between two and nine times. The CDR3: CASSSDSWVAGSYEQYF. CDR3 bases: TGTGCCAGCAGCTCCGACTCTTGGGTAGCGGGGTCCTACGAGCAGTACTTC. V gene TRBV5-4 combines with J gene TRBJ2-7, with 8 bases matching TRBD2. The CDR3 is made up of 17 amino acids. Unmatched junction bases numbered 12, after V lost 3 bases and J lost 1 base. Germline-derived CDR1 and CDR2 are SGHNT and YYREEE (reference sequence).

This clone was found a few times. The chain carries TRBV5-5 and TRBJ2-5, with 10 bases lining up with TRBD1. Germline trimming cut 5 bases from V and 5 bases from J; bases unmatched to any gene: 12. Germline V gene data show CDR1 as SGHKS and CDR2 as YYEKEE (reference sequence). This CDR3 region has 16 residues. The CDR3 loop reads CASSTDSRTGGETQYF. The CDR3 bases are TGTGCCAGCAGTACGGACAGTAGGACAGGGGGGGAGACCCAGTACTTC. Based on the CDR3 plus reference TRBV5-5 and TRBJ2-5, the full variable domain is DAGVTQSPTHLIKTRGQQVTLRCSPISGHKSVSWYQQVLGQGPQFIFQYYEKEERGRGNFPDRFSARQFPNYSSELNVNALLLGDSALYLCASSTDSRTGGETQYFGPGTRLLVL.

The gene calls are TRBV4-2 and TRBJ2-3; 14 nucleotides align to TRBD2. Germline values: CDR1 LGHNA, CDR2 YNFKEQ. The CDR3 covers 16 residues. Losses at the gene ends were 1 base for V and 4 bases for J; bases not matched to a gene: 1. The CDR3, as DNA: TGTGCCAGCAGCCAAGGACTAGCGGGGGGGCCAGATACGCAGTATTTT. Translated: CASSQGLAGGPDTQYF.

The rearrangement uses TRBV5-4 and TRBJ1-6; 9 bases are a match to TRBD1. The junction had 7 bases not matched to a gene; V was cut back by 1 base and J by 5 bases. Germline CDR1 and CDR2: SGHNT and YYREEE (reference sequence). The CDR3 totals 17 residues. The chain's CDR3 is CASSLMGTGKNNSPLHF. As DNA, the CDR3 is TGTGCCAGCAGCTTGATGGGGACAGGGAAGAATAATTCACCCCTCCACTTT.

This chain connects TRBV19 to TRBJ1-2, with TRBD1 identical over 7 bases. The CDR3 is made up of 12 amino acids. Germline V gene data show CDR1 as LNHDA and CDR2 as SQIVND (reference sequence). Losses at the gene ends were 5 bases for V and 6 bases for J; bases not matched to a gene: 3. The CDR3 coding sequence is TGTGCCAGTAGTTTGACAGGGCATGGCTACACCTTC. It codes for CASSLTGHGYTF.

Written as DNA, the CDR3 is TGTGCCAGCAGCTCATGGACAGACAATCAGCCCCAGCATTTT. Protein sequence: CASSSWTDNQPQHF. The rearrangement links TRBV7-9 to TRBJ1-5; tentatively, D is TRBD1 (6 bases). This CDR3 contains 14 residues. V shed 4 bases and J shed 3 bases, with 10 bases lying between them. The germline gives CDR1 SEHNR, CDR2 FQNEAQ (reference sequence).

This clone showed up just a few times. The CDR3 reads CASSVGASGGQETQYF. The CDR3 DNA reads as TGTGCCAGCAGCGTAGGAGCTAGCGGAGGGCAAGAGACCCAGTACTTC. V and J are TRBV9 and TRBJ2-5, with 7 bases aligning to TRBD2. The CDR3 contains 16 residues. Germline assignment: CDR1 SGDLS and CDR2 YYNGEE. Unmatched junction bases numbered 7, after V lost 0 bases and J lost 2 bases.

The chain links TRBV7-2 to TRBJ2-1; possibly TRBD1 for D (6 bases). CDR1 is SGHTA, CDR2 FQGNSA, per germline. Trimming removed 5 bases from V and 2 bases from J, with 13 bases in between. The CDR3 runs 15 residues. CDR3 in DNA: TGTGCCAGCAGCCCTCGCAGGGGCACCTACAATGAGCAGTTCTTC. It codes for CASSPRRGTYNEQFF.

This clone was seen a handful of times. The chain has TRBV29-1 and TRBJ2-5, with D possibly TRBD2 on 7 matching bases. Trimming stripped 7 bases from V and 7 bases from J, with 22 bases between. Germline V gene data show CDR1 as SQVTM and CDR2 as ANQGSEA. CDR3 size: 14 residues. DNA for the CDR3: TGCAGCGCCCAAGGGGTGGCTCGGGGGGCGACCCAGTACTTC. Protein sequence: CSAQGVARGATQYF.

The chain employs TRBV6-5 and TRBJ1-2, with TRBD1 identical over 7 bases. Germline V gene lookup returns CDR1 MNHEY and CDR2 SVGAGI. The CDR3 is 16 residues long. Losses at the gene ends were 2 bases for V and 5 bases for J; bases not matched to a gene: 11. CDR3 region: CASSYTRRGQFYGYTF. DNA for the CDR3: TGTGCCAGCAGTTACACAAGGAGGGGACAGTTTTATGGCTACACCTTC.

This clone was seen only a few times. The rearrangement uses TRBV6-5 and TRBJ1-4, with D perhaps TRBD1 (6 bases). Trimming shortened V by 6 bases and J by 4 bases, and 9 bases separated the two germline ends. CDR3 length: 13 residues. Germline-derived CDR1 and CDR2 are MNHEY and SVGAGI. The CDR3 DNA reads as TGTGCCAGCAGGGGCAGGGGTAATGAAAAACTGTTTTTT. This translates into CASRGRGNEKLFF.

This clone has a count of ten or more. The chain links TRBV9 to TRBJ1-6; D uncertain. With 1 base removed from V and 9 bases from J, the gap between germline ends came to 14 bases. The CDR3 is made up of 15 amino acids. Looked up from germline, CDR1 is SGDLS and CDR2 is YYNGEE. The CDR3 here is CASSVLGPESSPLHF. As DNA, the CDR3 is TGTGCCAGCAGCGTACTAGGTCCGGAGAGTTCACCCCTCCACTTT.

This clone came up once. The chain links TRBV5-1 to TRBJ1-3, with D perhaps matching TRBD1 (5 bases). This CDR3 has 16 amino acids. V was shortened by 3 bases and J by 2 bases, with 15 bases between the two germline ends. CDR1 is SGHRS and CDR2 is YFSETQ in the germline V gene. CDR3 region: CASSSGGGNAGNTIYF. The CDR3 DNA sequence: TGCGCCAGCAGCTCTGGGGGAGGCAATGCTGGAAACACCATATATTTT.

The chain is built from TRBV6-1 and TRBJ2-5, with 10 nucleotides matching TRBD2. V shed 5 bases and J 2 bases; nucleotides not matched to a gene: 2. Looked up from germline, CDR1 is MNHNS and CDR2 is SASEGT. CDR3 length: 14 amino acids. CDR3 sequence reads: CASSPSGGQETQYF. CDR3 nucleotides: TGTGCCAGCAGTCCTAGCGGGGGACAAGAGACCCAGTACTTC.

This clone was picked up one time. The genes are TRBV6-5 and TRBJ1-4; possible D gene TRBD1, 6 bases. The V and J ends lost 6 bases and 5 bases respectively, with 13 bases between them. This CDR3 comprises 14 residues. Germline CDR1 and CDR2: MNHEY and SVGAGI. CDR3 sequence reads: CASRLGGENEKLFF. The CDR3 DNA reads TGTGCCAGCAGGCTAGGGGGTGAAAATGAAAAACTGTTTTTT.

The chain employs TRBV7-8 and TRBJ2-1; 12 positions agree with TRBD2. The junction had 3 bases not matched to a gene; V was cut back by 1 base and J by 5 bases. The CDR3 is 16 amino acids. The V gene's germline CDR1 is SGHVS and CDR2 FQNEAQ. The CDR3 spells CASSLVLAGGDNEQFF. The DNA for the CDR3 is TGTGCCAGCAGCTTAGTGCTAGCGGGGGGGGACAATGAGCAGTTCTTC.

The V gene is TRBV27, the J gene TRBJ2-3, with 12 bases identical to TRBD2. The CDR3 consists of 16 residues. CDR1 and CDR2 (germline): MNHEY, SMNVEV (reference sequence). Losses at the gene ends were 5 bases for V and 4 bases for J; bases not matched to a gene: 7. The CDR3 DNA sequence: TGTGCCAGCAGTGCCGCTAGCGGGGGGGCCCCAGATACGCAGTATTTT. This gives the protein CASSAASGGAPDTQYF.

In its sample, this clone was seen a few times. The chain uses TRBV18 and TRBJ2-5, with 7 bases lining up with TRBD1. The length of the CDR3 is 16 residues. Germline values: CDR1 KGHSH, CDR2 LQKENI. Trimming took 0 bases from V and 4 from J; bases not matched to a gene: 8. The CDR3 spells CASSPPVTGYSETQYF. Here the CDR3 DNA reads TGTGCCAGCTCACCACCGGTGACAGGGTATTCAGAGACCCAGTACTTC. Full variable domain (missing parts from reference TRBV18 and TRBJ2-5): NAGVMQNPRHLVRRRGQEARLRCSPMKGHSHVYWYRQLPEEGLKFMVYLQKENIIDESGMPKERFSAEFPKEGPSILRIQQVVRGDSAAYFCASSPPVTGYSETQYFGPGTRLLVL.

The chain employs TRBV18 and TRBJ2-3; TRBD2 matches at 10 bases. V lost 0 bases and J lost 5; bases outside the gene matches: 5. CDR3 length: 16 residues. Germline assignment: CDR1 KGHSH and CDR2 LQKENI. The CDR3 DNA reads as TGTGCCAGCTCACCACCATTAGCGGGGGGATTAGATACGCAGTATTTT. Protein product: CASSPPLAGGLDTQYF.

Only a few counts were recorded for this clone. V and J are TRBV7-8 and TRBJ2-6; D possibly corresponds to TRBD1 (6 bases). The germline CDR1 and CDR2 sequences are SGHVS and FQNEAQ. V lost 2 bases, J lost 0 bases, and 11 bases lay in between. The CDR3 spans 17 residues. The CDR3 reads CASSLRTAVSGANVLTF. The CDR3, as DNA: TGTGCCAGCAGCTTAAGGACAGCAGTCTCTGGGGCCAACGTCCTGACTTTC.

This chain connects TRBV28 to TRBJ2-7; a weak D match, TRBD2 (6 bases). V dropped 3 bases and J dropped 6 bases, with 12 bases sitting between them. Germline CDR1 is MDHEN and CDR2 is SYDVKM. This CDR3 is 13 amino acids long. The CDR3 region is CASSFARGGEQYF. The CDR3 DNA is TGTGCCAGCAGTTTTGCCCGGGGAGGCGAGCAGTACTTC.

There are a few counts of this clone. The J gene is TRBJ1-2, the V gene TRBV9; perhaps TRBD1 as D (6 bases). Germline V lookup: CDR1 SGDLS, CDR2 YYNGEE. The CDR3 length is 15 residues. Deletions cut 1 base from V and 4 bases from J, with 14 bases between. CDR3 loop: CASSVTWGRSYGYTF. CDR3 bases: TGTGCCAGCAGCGTAACGTGGGGGCGTAGCTATGGCTACACCTTC.

This sequence joins TRBV18 and TRBJ1-1; D not certain. This CDR3 is 14 amino acids long. V gave up 2 bases and J gave up 5 bases, with 12 bases separating them. CDR1 and CDR2 from the germline V gene are KGHSH and LQKENI. The chain's CDR3 is CASSPSAAMTEAFF. As DNA, the CDR3 is TGTGCCAGCTCACCAAGCGCGGCTATGACTGAAGCTTTCTTT.

This clone has a count of ten or more. J is TRBJ1-1 and V is TRBV4-3, with TRBD1 matching 10 bases. The germline V gene has CDR1 LGHNA and CDR2 YSLEER. The CDR3 extends over 15 amino acids. V was pared by 1 base and J by 3 bases, with 2 bases of the junction left unmatched. For the CDR3, the DNA is TGCGCCAGCAGCCAAGGGACAGGGGGTGACACTGAAGCTTTCTTT. This codes for CASSQGTGGDTEAFF.

The rearrangement uses TRBV4-3 and TRBJ1-4; TRBD1 is a possible D gene (5 bases). The germline V gene has CDR1 LGHNA and CDR2 YSLEER. With 5 bases removed from V and 5 bases from J, the gap between germline ends came to 12 bases. The length of the CDR3 is 14 residues. CDR3 nucleotide sequence: TGCGCCAGCAGCAGACTCGGGGGGAATGAAAAACTGTTTTTT. As protein: CASSRLGGNEKLFF.